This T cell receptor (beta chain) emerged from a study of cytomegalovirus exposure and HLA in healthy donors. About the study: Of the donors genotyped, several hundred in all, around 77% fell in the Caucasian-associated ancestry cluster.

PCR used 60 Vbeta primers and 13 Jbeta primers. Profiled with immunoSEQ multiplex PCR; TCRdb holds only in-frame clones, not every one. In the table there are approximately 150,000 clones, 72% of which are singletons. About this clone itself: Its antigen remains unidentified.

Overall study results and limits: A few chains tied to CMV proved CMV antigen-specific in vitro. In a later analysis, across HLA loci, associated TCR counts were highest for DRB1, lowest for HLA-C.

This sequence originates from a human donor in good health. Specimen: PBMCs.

The CDR3: CASSIVGSYYGYTF. Written as DNA, the CDR3 is TGTGCCAGTAGTATAGTGGGCTCCTACTATGGCTACACCTTC. The chain recombines TRBV19 with TRBJ1-2; D call uncertain. Germline loops: CDR1 LNHDA, CDR2 SQIVND (reference sequence). The germline V and J ends were trimmed by 1 base and 3 bases, with 9 bases remaining between them. This CDR3 has 14 residues. The full variable domain, with the rest looked up from reference TRBV19 and TRBJ1-2, is DGGITQSPKYLFRKEGQNVTLSCEQNLNHDAMYWYRQDPGQGLRLIYYSQIVNDFQKGDIAEGYSVSREKKESFPLTVTSAQKNPTAFYLCASSIVGSYYGYTFGSGTRLTVV.